One sample yielded the 27 T cell receptor beta chains listed below, sequenced in a study of tumor and adjacent non-tumor tissue in lung cancer. No cell sorting was done before RNA was extracted from the tissue. This non-tumor lung sample came from over 3 cm beyond the tumor edge. A modified ARM-PCR protocol with three rounds of nested PCR amplified TCRbeta. TCRdb processed the multiplex PCR reads anew with MiXCR; each CDR3 protein has one entry. The data contain 90,000 to 100,000 distinct CDR3 sequences, about 80% of them singletons. Specimen: distant non-tumor lung tissue. Receptors originate from a man aged 55 to 70 with small cell lung cancer.

V and J are TRBV11-2 and TRBJ2-7; 7 bases align to TRBD1. Trimming removed 9 bases from V and 8 bases from J; junction bases left unmatched: 10. Germline V lookup: CDR1 SGHAT, CDR2 FQNNGV. The CDR3 is made up of 12 amino acids. For the CDR3, the DNA is TGTGCCAGACCGACAGGGTTGGGTAAGCAGTACGTC. Encoded protein: CARPTGLGKQYV.

This chain links TRBV12-3 or TRBV12-4 with TRBJ1-2; TRBD1 might be the D (5 bases). V shed 7 bases and J shed 6 bases, with 21 bases lying between them. The CDR3 spans 15 residues. The CDR3 reads CASNLPCGAFDGYTF. CDR3 bases: TGTGCCAGCAATCTACCCTGCGGGGCCTTCGATGGCTACACCTTC.

About this clonotype itself: At one end, the junction sequence differs from germline, possibly due to a read error. The chain is built from TRBV6-5 and TRBJ1-2; TRBD1 might be the D (6 bases). From germline, CDR1 is MNHEY and CDR2 SVGAGI. The CDR3 consists of 16 residues. DNA for the CDR3: TGTGCCAGCAGTTATTCAGCAGGGGCTGGGGACTACGGCTACACCTTC. The encoded protein is CASSYSAGAGDYGYTF.

To note about this clonotype: One end of the junction does not line up with germline, which may come from a read error. V and J are TRBV5-6 and TRBJ2-3; D gene unclear. CDR3 length equals 14 residues. Germline CDR1 reads SGHDT; CDR2 reads YYEEEE. CDR3 DNA: TGTGCGAGCAGCTTGGGTCGATTGATAGATACGCAGTATTTT. Protein sequence: CASSLGRLIDTQYF. Full variable domain (missing parts from reference TRBV5-6 and TRBJ2-3): DAGVTQSPTHLIKTRGQQVTLRCSPKSGHDTVSWYQQALGQGPQFIFQYYEEEERQRGNFPDRFSGHQFPNYSSELNVNALLLGDSALYLCASSLGRLIDTQYFGPGTRLTVL.

Concerning this clonotype: Without the conserved terminal phenylalanine or tryptophan, this CDR3 likely stems from a read error. It is unclear where the CDR3 begins or ends on the DNA, so no DNA is shown, and the CDR3 is as TCRdb lists it. This chain connects TRBV10-3 to TRBJ2-2; the DNA was not compared with TRBD2, the D call given in the table. The germline gives CDR1 ENHRY, CDR2 SYGVKD. Counting both end residues, the CDR3 totals 15 amino acids. The CDR3 sequence is CTISERAGGTGELSS.

Comment on this clonotype: This is likely a read error, given that the CDR3 carries no conserved phenylalanine or tryptophan at its end. This sequence joins TRBV20-1 and TRBJ1-5, with D possibly matching TRBD1 (5 bases). The CDR3 totals 17 residues. The germline gives CDR1 DFQATT, CDR2 SNEGSKA (reference sequence). The CDR3 here is CSGREGRATFSHQPQHY. DNA of the CDR3: TGCAGTGGTAGAGAGGGACGGGCTACCTTTTCTCATCAGCCCCAGCATTAT.

On this clonotype: No conserved phenylalanine or tryptophan is present at the end of the CDR3, so a read error is the likely explanation. CDR3 sequence: CSASGTAYNEQFL. CDR3 DNA sequence: TGCAGCGCTTCCGGGACGGCTTACAACGAGCAGTTCTTA. V is TRBV29-1 and J is TRBJ2-1; D tentatively fits TRBD1 or TRBD2 (5 bases each). This CDR3 has 13 residues. Looked up from germline, CDR1 is SQVTM and CDR2 is ANQGSEA.

This clonotype has ten or more counts. V is TRBV6-5 and J is TRBJ1-5, with 9 positions matching TRBD1. Trimming took 6 bases from V and 3 from J; bases not matched to a gene: 12. CDR1 and CDR2 from the germline V gene are MNHEY and SVGAGI. The CDR3 runs 17 residues. Here the CDR3 reads CASSPGQGKGYNQPQHF. In DNA, the CDR3 is TGTGCCAGCAGCCCAGGACAGGGGAAAGGATACAATCAGCCCCAGCATTTT.

The rearrangement joins TRBV4-2 to TRBJ2-2; 11 bases align to TRBD2. CDR3 length: 15 residues. CDR1 LGHNA and CDR2 YNFKEQ come from the germline V gene. The CDR3, as DNA: TGTGTCAGTAAACTAGCGGGAGATGATGGCAGGGAGCTGTTTTTT. Amino acid sequence: CVSKLAGDDGRELFF.

In the case of this clonotype: It may be a read error: a sequence one base away is much more abundant. V usage is TRBV20-1 and J usage is TRBJ2-1; TRBD1 matches at 7 bases. There are 14 residues in the CDR3. Germline CDR1 is DFQATT and CDR2 is SNEGSKA (reference sequence). CDR3 sequence reads: CSATDRAVYNEHFF. As DNA, the CDR3 is TGCAGTGCAACAGACAGGGCAGTTTACAATGAGCACTTCTTC.

J is TRBJ1-1 and V is TRBV6-1, with D uncertain. The CDR3 extends over 15 amino acids. Trimming removed 10 bases at V and 5 bases at J, with 23 bases between. From germline, CDR1 is MNHNS and CDR2 SASEGT. Here the CDR3 reads CAIQDEDVGRTEAFF. Written as DNA, the CDR3 is TGTGCCATCCAGGACGAAGACGTTGGGAGAACTGAAGCTTTCTTT.

Details on this clonotype: Its ends do not fully match the called genes, so a read error is possible. The V call is TRBV4-2, the J call TRBJ1-3, with unresolved D. The CDR3 covers 10 residues. The germline gives CDR1 LGHNA, CDR2 YNFKEQ. The CDR3 sequence is CASNGNSIYF. The DNA for the CDR3 is TGTGCCAGCAACGGAAACAGCATATATTTT.

As to this clonotype: Sequence at one end of the junction differs from germline and may be a read error. The rearrangement joins TRBV29-1 to TRBJ2-2; 7 bases line up with TRBD1. Germline lookup yields CDR1 SQVTM and CDR2 ANQGSEA. The CDR3 consists of 13 residues. The CDR3 spells CSTLQGNTGELFF. CDR3 DNA: TGCAGCACCCTACAGGGGAACACCGGGGAGTTGTTTTTT.

In regard to this clonotype: One end of the junction does not line up with germline, which may come from a read error. This sequence joins TRBV29-1 and TRBJ2-7; the D gene is possibly TRBD1 (6 bases). Germline V gene lookup returns CDR1 SQVTM and CDR2 ANQGSEA. The CDR3 spans 12 residues. CDR3 protein: CNARDTSYEQYF. In DNA, the CDR3 is TGCAATGCCCGGGACACCTCCTACGAGCAGTATTTC.

On this clonotype itself: Relative to the germline gene, one junction end is altered; a read error may explain this. This chain joins TRBV20-1 and TRBJ2-1; 11 bases are shared with TRBD2. Germline CDR1 DFQATT, CDR2 SNEGSKA (reference sequence). CDR3 length: 15 residues. CDR3 coding DNA: TGCAGTGCCAGAGATATACTAGCGGGAGCTTACGAACAGTTCTTC. Protein product: CSARDILAGAYEQFF.

V is TRBV6-2 or TRBV6-3 and J is TRBJ2-3; D unclear. The germline V and J ends were trimmed by 7 bases and 4 bases, with 12 bases remaining between them. Germline CDR1 reads MNHEY; CDR2 reads SVGEGT. The CDR3 runs to 13 residues. For the CDR3, the DNA is TGTGCCAGCACCCGTGCTCAGGCAGATACGCAGTATTTT. Its translation is CASTRAQADTQYF.

The chain joins TRBV6-5 to TRBJ2-4; TRBD1 is a possible D gene (6 bases). Germline CDR1 and CDR2: MNHEY and SVGAGI. This CDR3 is built from 13 residues. V was cut by 1 base and J by 13 bases, with 14 bases left in between. CDR3 sequence (DNA): TGTGCCAGCAGTTACTTTCCAGGGGTTATCCAGTACTTC. Protein product: CASSYFPGVIQYF.

In its sample, this clonotype was seen once. Its ends do not fully match the called genes, so a read error is possible. The chain carries TRBV5-6 and TRBJ2-1; 8 bases agree with TRBD2. The V gene's germline CDR1 is SGHDT and CDR2 YYEEEE. This CDR3 region has 16 residues. CDR3: CTSSSLLAGCLNEQFF. The CDR3 DNA sequence: TGTACCAGCAGCTCTTTATTAGCGGGATGCCTCAATGAGCAGTTCTTC.

V is TRBV20-1 and J is TRBJ2-3, with TRBD2 matching over 12 bases. With 4 bases clipped from V and 6 bases from J, the junction kept 8 bases outside the gene matches. The CDR3 loop spans 15 amino acids. Germline values: CDR1 DFQATT, CDR2 SNEGSKA (reference sequence). The CDR3 DNA sequence: TGCAGTGCTATGGGACTAGCGGGTTTCACTGATACGCAGTATTTT. This encodes CSAMGLAGFTDTQYF.

This clonotype was observed once. The CDR3 does not close with the conserved phenylalanine or tryptophan, likely indicating a read error. This chain connects TRBV13 to TRBJ2-5, with D tentatively TRBD2 (6 bases). CDR1 is PRHDT and CDR2 is FYEKMQ in the germline V gene (reference sequence). CDR3 size: 13 residues. In DNA, the CDR3 is TGTACCAGCAGGCAACGCGGGGAAGAGACCCAGTACCTC. Protein sequence: CTSRQRGEETQYL.

Remarks on this clonotype: A much larger clonotype is one base distant, so this may be a read error. The chain employs TRBV6-5 and TRBJ1-1; D is unresolved. The germline gives CDR1 MNHEY, CDR2 SVGAGI. This CDR3 region has 11 residues. The CDR3 here is CVSSYRSRAFF. The CDR3 DNA is TGTGTCAGCAGTTATCGGTCTAGAGCTTTCTTT.

Note on this clonotype: A read error is possible here, since a much larger clone lies one base away. The chain recombines TRBV5-1 with TRBJ2-1, with 9 bases identical to TRBD2. CDR1 is SGHRS and CDR2 is YFSETQ in the germline V gene. The CDR3 loop spans 16 amino acids. CDR3 DNA: TGCGCCAGCAGCTCCGGGACTAGCACAACCTACAATAAGCAGTTCTTC. It encodes CASSSGTSTTYNKQFF.

This chain links TRBV2 with TRBJ2-5, with 14 bases matching TRBD2. The CDR3 contains 14 residues. J gave up 7 bases and V 3 bases, and 1 base lay outside the gene matches. Germline V gene data show CDR1 as SNHLY and CDR2 as FYNNEI. CDR3 sequence reads: CASSEGTSGGTQYF. The CDR3 coding sequence is TGTGCCAGCAGTGAGGGGACTAGCGGGGGGACCCAGTACTTC. Using reference TRBV2 and TRBJ2-5 for the parts outside the CDR3, the full variable domain is EPEVTQTPSHQVTQMGQEVILRCVPISNHLYFYWYRQILGQKVEFLVSFYNNEISEKSEIFDDQFSVERPDGSNFTLKIRSTKLEDSAMYFCASSEGTSGGTQYFGPGTRLLVL.

In its sample, this clonotype was seen many times. CDR3 amino acids: CASSYSRTSGNTIYF. The CDR3 DNA reads as TGTGCCAGCAGTTACTCGAGAACCTCTGGAAACACCATATATTTT. The chain joins TRBV6-5 to TRBJ1-3; D uncertain. Germline-derived CDR1 and CDR2 are MNHEY and SVGAGI. The length of the CDR3 is 15 residues. The V and J ends lost 0 bases and 0 bases respectively, with 6 bases between them.

In the case of this clonotype: One junction end does not reproduce the germline sequence, and a read error may be involved. The chain recombines TRBV12-5 with TRBJ2-1; 11 bases align to TRBD1. Germline assignment: CDR1 LGHNT and CDR2 FRNRAP. This CDR3 spans 16 amino acids. The CDR3: CTSGVAWGQGVCEQFF. CDR3 DNA sequence: TGTACTAGTGGTGTGGCTTGGGGACAGGGGGTTTGTGAGCAGTTCTTC. Variable domain in full (rest from reference TRBV12-5 and TRBJ2-1): DARVTQTPRHKVTEMGQEVTMRCQPILGHNTVFWYRQTMMQGLELLAYFRNRAPLDDSGMPKDRFSAEMPDATLATLKIQPSEPRDSAVYFCTSGVAWGQGVCEQFFGPGTRLTVL.

Comment on this clonotype: The conserved closing phenylalanine or tryptophan is absent in this CDR3, likely reflecting a read error. The chain joins TRBV7-8 to TRBJ2-7, with TRBD1 matching 12 bases. This CDR3 is built from 15 residues. Germline trimming cut 5 bases from V and 10 bases from J; bases unmatched to any gene: 12. Germline assignment: CDR1 SGHVS and CDR2 FQNEAQ. The CDR3 spells CASSPGQGALGEQYL. The CDR3 bases are TGTGCCAGCAGCCCGGGACAGGGGGCGCTAGGCGAACAGTACCTC.

This clonotype was picked up one time. The chain couples TRBV10-3 to TRBJ1-1; D is uncertain. Trimming left V 5 bases short and J 1 base short, with 11 bases between. CDR1 ENHRY and CDR2 SYGVKD come from the germline V gene. The CDR3 spans 14 residues. Written as DNA, the CDR3 is TGTGCCATCAGTACACAAAACAGGAACACTGAAGCTTTCTTT. Translated: CAISTQNRNTEAFF.